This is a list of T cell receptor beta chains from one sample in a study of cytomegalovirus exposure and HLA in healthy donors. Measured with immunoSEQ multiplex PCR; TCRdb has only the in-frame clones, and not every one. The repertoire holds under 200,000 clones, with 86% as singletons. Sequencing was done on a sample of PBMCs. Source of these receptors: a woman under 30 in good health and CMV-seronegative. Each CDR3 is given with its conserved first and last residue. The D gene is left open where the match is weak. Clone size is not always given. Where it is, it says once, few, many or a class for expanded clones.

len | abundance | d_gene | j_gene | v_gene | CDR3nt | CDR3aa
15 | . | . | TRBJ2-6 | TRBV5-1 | TGCGCCAGCAGCTTGGGTTACTCTGGGGCCAACGTCCTGACTTTC | CASSLGYSGANVLTF
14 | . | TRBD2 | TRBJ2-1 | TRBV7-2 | TGTGCCGGCAGCACCCCTAGCGGATACAATGAGCAGTTCTTC | CAGSTPSGYNEQFF
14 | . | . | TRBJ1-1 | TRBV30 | TGTGCCTGGACCCAAAAAGGGGGTGGCACTGAAGCTTTCTTT | CAWTQKGGGTEAFF
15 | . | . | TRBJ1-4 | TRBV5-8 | TGTGCCAGCAGCTTGCGGCACTATGGAGATGAAAAACTGTTTTTT | CASSLRHYGDEKLFF
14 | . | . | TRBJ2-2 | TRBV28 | TGTGCCAGCGGTCGGGACTCAGCAACCGGGGAGCTGTTTTTT | CASGRDSATGELFF
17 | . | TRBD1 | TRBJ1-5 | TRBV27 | TGTGCCAGCAAGGGTTCGGGGACAGGGTATTCCAATCAGCCCCAGCATTTT | CASKGSGTGYSNQPQHF
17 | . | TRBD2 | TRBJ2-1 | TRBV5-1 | TGCGCCAGCAGCTCCGGGACTAGCGCTGCCCTTTACAATGAGCAGTTCTTC | CASSSGTSAALYNEQFF
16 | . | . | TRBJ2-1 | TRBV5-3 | TGTGCCAGAAGCTTGGCGTCTCTGCAACATGATGATGAGCAGTTCTTC | CARSLASLQHDDEQFF
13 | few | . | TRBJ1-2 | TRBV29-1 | TGCAGCGTCGCCGGGACAACGCTAAAGGGCTACACCTTC | CSVAGTTLKGYTF
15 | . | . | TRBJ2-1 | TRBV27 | TGTGCCAGCAGTTTAAGGCAGGGCTCCTACAATGAGCAGTTCTTC | CASSLRQGSYNEQFF
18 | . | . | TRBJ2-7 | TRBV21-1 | TGTGCCAGCAACTTCTGGGTGGTGGACCTAGCGGGAGGGGGGGAGCAGTACTTC | CASNFWVVDLAGGGEQYF
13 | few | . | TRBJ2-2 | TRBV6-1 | TGTGCCAGGGGACAAGCGAACACCGGGGAGCTGTTTTTT | CARGQANTGELFF
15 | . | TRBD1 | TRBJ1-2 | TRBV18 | TGTGCCAGCTCCCTGGAGACAGGGGGCGCGGATGGCTACACCTTC | CASSLETGGADGYTF
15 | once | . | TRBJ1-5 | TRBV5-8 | TGTGCCAGCAGCATGACGACAACCAGCAATCAGCCCCAGCATTTT | CASSMTTTSNQPQHF
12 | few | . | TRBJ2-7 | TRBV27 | TGTGCCAGCAGGGGCACAGGGTACGAGCAGTACTTC | CASRGTGYEQYF
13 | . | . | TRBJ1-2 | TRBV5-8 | TGTGCCAGCAGGCGTCAGGTTAACTATGGCTACACCTTC | CASRRQVNYGYTF
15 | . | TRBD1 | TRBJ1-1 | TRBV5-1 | TGCGCCAGCAGCCTGGACAGGGGACTGAACACTGAAGCTTTCTTT | CASSLDRGLNTEAFF
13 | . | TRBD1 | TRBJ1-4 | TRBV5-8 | TGTGCCAGCAGTTTAGCCGGGACAGGAAAACTGTTTTTT | CASSLAGTGKLFF
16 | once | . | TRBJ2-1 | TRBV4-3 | TGCGCCAGCAGCCAAGACGGACACAGCTCCTACAATGAGCAGTTCTTC | CASSQDGHSSYNEQFF
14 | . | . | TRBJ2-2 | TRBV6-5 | TGTGCCAGCAGTTTGGGGCCGGGTGCCGGGGAGCTGTTTTTT | CASSLGPGAGELFF
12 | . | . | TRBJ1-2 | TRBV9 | TGTGCCAGCAGCGTAGAGGGGACTCGCTACACCTTC | CASSVEGTRYTF
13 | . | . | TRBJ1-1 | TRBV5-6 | TGTGCCAGCAGCGTGACAGTGAACACTGAAGCTTTCTTT | CASSVTVNTEAFF
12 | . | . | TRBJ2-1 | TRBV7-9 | TGTGCCAGCAGCTTAGCGTCAGATGAGCAGTTCTTC | CASSLASDEQFF
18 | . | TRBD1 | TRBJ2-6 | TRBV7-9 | TGTGCCAGCAGCCCGTCGAACGGACAGGGTTCCGGGGCCAACGTCCTGACTTTC | CASSPSNGQGSGANVLTF
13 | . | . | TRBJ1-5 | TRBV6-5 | TGTGCCAGCAGTTCCGGGGGGGGTCAGCCCCAGCATTTT | CASSSGGGQPQHF